This T cell receptor beta chain came from a study of response to subunit inactivated influenza vaccine (dated by TCRdb to the late 2010s). In the study overall: To follow how T cells responded to a trivalent subunit inactivated influenza vaccine, the researchers relied on deep quantitative profiling of the T cell receptor repertoire.

The V end loses 2 bases and the J end loses 0 bases, and a stretch of 5 bases separates them. From cysteine to phenylalanine, the CDR3 is 14 amino acids long. CDR3 DNA only is kept here, 42 bases in frame from base 1. The library was obtained by RT-PCR. Data came from an Illumina HiSeq 2500. TCRdb redid the processing of the public reads, applying fastp at Q25 and MiXCR, and retained in-frame beta chains. Under each unique CDR3 protein, matching rows form one entry showing the most common genes and DNA. In all, the sample holds roughly 710,000 distinct CDR3 sequences, and about 14% of those were seen once. The biggest ten clones account for 7.5% to 9% of the sample. Paper-wide results and their limitations: The authors proposed that each seasonal influenza vaccination may bring in only a limited number of new T cells.

About this clonotype itself: It lacks a known antigen. The sample holds no much larger clone one base away, and base qualities are not on file.

The input for sequencing was PBMCs from blood, taken approximately 15 days before vaccination. This chain is built from TRBV12-3 or TRBV12-4 and TRBJ2-4, with the D gene call left open. The TCR sequence derives from a man between 45 and 60 years old who received an inactivated influenza vaccine. Donor details come from another sample of the same person, matched by shared clones. The CDR3 has the sequence CASSLTPAKNIQYF. The nucleotide sequence is TGTGCCAGCAGTTTAACGCCAGCCAAAAACATTCAGTACTTC.